The T cell receptor beta chain described here comes from a study of blood T cell repertoires in COVID-19. V lost 1 base and J lost 0; bases outside the gene matches: 1. Germline assignment: CDR1 SGHTA and CDR2 FQGNSA. This CDR3 has 16 amino acids. As handled by the study authors: Using reference gene primer amplification, nucleated cell counts were estimated. Method: immunoSEQ multiplex PCR; TCRdb's copy keeps in-frame clones and lacks some. The DNA was the basis for D and trimming; V, J and clone size are from that table. The repertoire holds 190,000 or so clones, with around 88% as singletons. Categorization into cohorts depended on clinical history that participants reported.

The specimen was PBMCs or T cells enriched from blood (not recorded which). The gene calls are TRBV7-2 and TRBJ2-7, with TRBD2 matching over 12 bases. The sequence was obtained from a woman aged 30 to 39 who had recovered from COVID-19. The CDR3 DNA reads TGTGCCAGCAGCTTAGGACTAGCGGGAGTCTCCTACGAGCAGTACTTC. Its translation is CASSLGLAGVSYEQYF. Drawing the rest from reference TRBV7-2 and TRBJ2-7, the complete variable domain is GAGVSQSPSNKVTEKGKDVELRCDPISGHTALYWYRQSLGQGLEFLIYFQGNSAPDKSGLPSDRFSAERTGGSVSTLTIQRTQQEDSAVYLCASSLGLAGVSYEQYFGPGTRLTVT.